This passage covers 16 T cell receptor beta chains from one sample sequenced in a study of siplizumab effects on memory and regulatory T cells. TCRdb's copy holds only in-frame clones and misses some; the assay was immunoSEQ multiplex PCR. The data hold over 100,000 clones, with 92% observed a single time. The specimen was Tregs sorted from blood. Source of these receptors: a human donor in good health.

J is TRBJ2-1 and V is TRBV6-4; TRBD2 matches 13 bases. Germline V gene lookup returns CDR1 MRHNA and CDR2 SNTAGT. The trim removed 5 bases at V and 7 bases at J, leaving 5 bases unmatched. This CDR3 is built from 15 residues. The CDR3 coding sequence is TGTGCCAGCAGTCCCGGGACTAGCGGGGAGAATGAGCAGTTCTTC. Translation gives CASSPGTSGENEQFF.

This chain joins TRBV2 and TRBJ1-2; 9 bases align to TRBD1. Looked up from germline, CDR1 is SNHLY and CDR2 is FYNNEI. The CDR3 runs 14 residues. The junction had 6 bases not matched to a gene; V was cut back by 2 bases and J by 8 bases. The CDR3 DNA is TGTGCCAGCAGTGAACAACAGGGGGCAGGGGGCTACACCTTC. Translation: CASSEQQGAGGYTF.

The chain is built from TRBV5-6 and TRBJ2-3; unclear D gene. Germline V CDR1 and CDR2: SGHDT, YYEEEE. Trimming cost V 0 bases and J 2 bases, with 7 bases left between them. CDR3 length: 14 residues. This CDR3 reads CASSLGRFTDTQYF. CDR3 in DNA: TGTGCCAGCAGCTTGGGGCGGTTCACAGATACGCAGTATTTT.

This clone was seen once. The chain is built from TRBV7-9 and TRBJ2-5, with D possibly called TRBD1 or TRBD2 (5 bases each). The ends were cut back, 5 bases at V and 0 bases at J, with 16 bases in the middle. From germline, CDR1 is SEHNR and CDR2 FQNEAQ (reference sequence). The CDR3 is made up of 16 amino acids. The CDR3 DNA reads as TGTGCCAGCAGCCCGAGGGGTGACCCGTACCAAGAGACCCAGTACTTC. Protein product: CASSPRGDPYQETQYF.

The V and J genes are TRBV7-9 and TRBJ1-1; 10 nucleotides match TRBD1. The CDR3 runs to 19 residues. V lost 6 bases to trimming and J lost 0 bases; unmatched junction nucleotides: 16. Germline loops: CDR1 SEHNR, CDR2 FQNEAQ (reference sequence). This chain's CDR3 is CASRSLPGQGSSMNTEAFF. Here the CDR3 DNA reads TGTGCCAGCAGGTCCTTACCGGGACAGGGGAGTTCCATGAACACTGAAGCTTTCTTT.

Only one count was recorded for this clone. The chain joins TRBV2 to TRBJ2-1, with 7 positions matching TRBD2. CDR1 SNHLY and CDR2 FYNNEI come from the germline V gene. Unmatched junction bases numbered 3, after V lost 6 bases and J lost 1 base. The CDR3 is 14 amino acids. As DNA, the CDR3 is TGTGCCAGCAGCCGGACTAGGTCCTACAATGAGCAGTTCTTC. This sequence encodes CASSRTRSYNEQFF.

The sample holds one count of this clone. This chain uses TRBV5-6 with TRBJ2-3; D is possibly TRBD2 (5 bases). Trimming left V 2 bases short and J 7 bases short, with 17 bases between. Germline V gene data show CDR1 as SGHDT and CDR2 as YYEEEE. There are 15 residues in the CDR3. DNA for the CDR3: TGTGCCAGCAGCTTTTTAACCGGGATCACTAATACGCAGTATTTT. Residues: CASSFLTGITNTQYF.

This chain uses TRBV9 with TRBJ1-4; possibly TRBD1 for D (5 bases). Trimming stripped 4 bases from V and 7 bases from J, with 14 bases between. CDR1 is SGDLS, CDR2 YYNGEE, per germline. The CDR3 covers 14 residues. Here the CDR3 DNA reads TGTGCCAGCAGCCCGGGGGTGGGAGTTGAAAAACTGTTTTTT. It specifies CASSPGVGVEKLFF.

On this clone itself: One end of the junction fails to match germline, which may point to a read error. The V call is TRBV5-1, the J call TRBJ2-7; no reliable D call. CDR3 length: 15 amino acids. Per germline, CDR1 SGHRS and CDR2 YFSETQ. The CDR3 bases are TGCGCCAGCAGATTGGGCGCTGGTAAGACCTACGAGCAGTACTTC. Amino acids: CASRLGAGKTYEQYF. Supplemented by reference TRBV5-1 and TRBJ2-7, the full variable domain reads KAGVTQTPRYLIKTRGQQVTLSCSPISGHRSVSWYQQTPGQGLQFLFEYFSETQRNKGNFPGRFSGRQFSNSRSEMNVSTLELGDSALYLCASRLGAGKTYEQYFGPGTRLTVT.

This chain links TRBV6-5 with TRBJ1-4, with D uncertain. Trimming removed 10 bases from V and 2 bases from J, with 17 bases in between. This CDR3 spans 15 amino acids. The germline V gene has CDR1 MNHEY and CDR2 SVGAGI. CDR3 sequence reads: CATRTWPSTNEKLFF. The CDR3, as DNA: TGTGCCACGCGAACATGGCCCAGTACTAATGAAAAACTGTTTTTT.

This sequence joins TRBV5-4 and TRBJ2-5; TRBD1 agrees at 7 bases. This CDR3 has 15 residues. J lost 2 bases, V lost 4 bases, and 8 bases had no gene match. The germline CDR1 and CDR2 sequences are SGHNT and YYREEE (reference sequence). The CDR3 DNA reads TGTGCCAGCAGCCCGCTCCGGGACAGACAAGAGACCCAGTACTTC. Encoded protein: CASSPLRDRQETQYF.

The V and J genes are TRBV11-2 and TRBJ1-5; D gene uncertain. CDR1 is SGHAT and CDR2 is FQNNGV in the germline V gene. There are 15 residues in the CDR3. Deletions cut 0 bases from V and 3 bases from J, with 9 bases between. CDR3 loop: CASSLDGAFNQPQHF. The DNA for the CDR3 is TGTGCCAGCAGCTTAGATGGAGCGTTCAATCAGCCCCAGCATTTT.

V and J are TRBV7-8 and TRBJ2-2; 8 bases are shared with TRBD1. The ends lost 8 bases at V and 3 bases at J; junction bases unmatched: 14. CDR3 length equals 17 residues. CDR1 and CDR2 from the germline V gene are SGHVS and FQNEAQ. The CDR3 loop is CASVNPGQDDHTGELFF. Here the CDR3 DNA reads TGTGCCAGCGTGAACCCGGGACAGGATGATCACACCGGGGAGCTGTTTTTT. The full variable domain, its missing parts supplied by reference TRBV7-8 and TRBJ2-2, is GAGVSQSPRYKVAKRGQDVALRCDPISGHVSLFWYQQALGQGPEFLTYFQNEAQLDKSGLPSDRFFAERPEGSVSTLKIQRTQQEDSAVYLCASVNPGQDDHTGELFFGEGSRLTVL.

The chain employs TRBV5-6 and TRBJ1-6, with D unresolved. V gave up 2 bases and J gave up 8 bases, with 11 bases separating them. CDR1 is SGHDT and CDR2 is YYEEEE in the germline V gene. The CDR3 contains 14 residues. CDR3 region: CASSLGRTYSPLHF. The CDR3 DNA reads TGTGCCAGCAGCTTAGGGCGGACTTATTCACCCCTCCACTTT.

As DNA, the CDR3 is TGTGCCAGCACCTATAGGGGAGCGGGCTACAATGAGCAGTTCTTC. Its translation is CASTYRGAGYNEQFF. The V gene is TRBV7-9, the J gene TRBJ2-1, with D perhaps matching TRBD2 (6 bases). The CDR3 runs to 15 residues. V dropped 7 bases and J dropped 3 bases, with 16 bases sitting between them. CDR1 is SEHNR, CDR2 FQNEAQ, per germline (reference sequence).

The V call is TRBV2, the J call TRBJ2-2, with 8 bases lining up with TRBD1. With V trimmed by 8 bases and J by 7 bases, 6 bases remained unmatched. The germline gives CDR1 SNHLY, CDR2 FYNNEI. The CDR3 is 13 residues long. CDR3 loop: CASSGQGIGELFF. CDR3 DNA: TGTGCCAGCTCAGGACAGGGTATCGGGGAGCTGTTTTTT.